This TCR beta chain came from a study of blood T cell repertoires in COVID-19. Authors' methods: Reference gene primer amplification gave nucleated cell count estimates. The assay was immunoSEQ multiplex PCR, and TCRdb's table has in-frame clones only and misses some. V and J calls and clone size come straight from that table; D and trimming were deduced from the DNA. The table has 60,000 to 65,000 clones, 83% seen once. Trimming took 6 bases from V and 8 from J; bases not matched to a gene: 5. Germline V lookup: CDR1 SNHLY, CDR2 FYNNEI. This CDR3 has 14 residues. The V and J genes are TRBV2 and TRBJ1-4; 11 nucleotides line up with TRBD1. Sequenced sample: peripheral blood. The clonotype originates from a man aged 50-59 years with COVID-19, enrolled during active disease. The CDR3 region has the DNA TGTGCCAGCAGGGACAGGGGGCCCGGGGAAAAACTGTTTTTT. It is translated as CASRDRGPGEKLFF.